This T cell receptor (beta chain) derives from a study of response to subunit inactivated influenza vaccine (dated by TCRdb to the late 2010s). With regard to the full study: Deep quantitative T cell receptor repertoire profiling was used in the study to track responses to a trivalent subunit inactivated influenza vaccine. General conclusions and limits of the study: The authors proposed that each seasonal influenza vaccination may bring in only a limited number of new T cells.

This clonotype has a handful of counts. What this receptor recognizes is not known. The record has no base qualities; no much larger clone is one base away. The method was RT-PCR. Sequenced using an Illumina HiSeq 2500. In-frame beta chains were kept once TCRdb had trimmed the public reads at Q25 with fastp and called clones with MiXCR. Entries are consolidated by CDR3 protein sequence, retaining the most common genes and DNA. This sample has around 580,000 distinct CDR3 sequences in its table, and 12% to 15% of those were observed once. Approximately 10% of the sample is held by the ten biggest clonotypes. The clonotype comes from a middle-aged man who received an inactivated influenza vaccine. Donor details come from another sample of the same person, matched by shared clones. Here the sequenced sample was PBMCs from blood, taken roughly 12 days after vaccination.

The CDR3 region reads CATKGELNSPLHF. The DNA reads as follows: TGTGCCACAAAGGGGGAACTTAATTCACCCCTCCACTTT. The rearrangement combines TRBV12-3 or TRBV12-4 with TRBJ1-6, with TRBD1 perhaps the D gene, on 6 matching bases. At the junction V is shortened by 10 bases and J by 6 bases, with 13 bases in between. The CDR3 runs 13 amino acids, cysteine and phenylalanine included. CDR3 DNA is the only sequence kept; it has 39 bases, read in frame from the first base.